This T cell receptor (beta chain) was documented in a study of blood T cell repertoires in COVID-19. Study context: Specimens from acute and convalescent COVID-19 originated in the United States, Italy and Spain.

Trimming took off 2 bases at V and 4 bases at J, with 8 bases between the two ends. The CDR3 covers 14 residues. CDR1 is LNHDA and CDR2 is SQIVND in the germline V gene (reference sequence). Original methodology: Quantification of nucleated cells was approximated via reference gene primer amplification. Only in-frame clones appear in the TCRdb table, and some are missing; sequencing was by immunoSEQ multiplex PCR. V and J calls and clone size come straight from that table; D and trimming were deduced from the DNA. The sample yields some 140,000 clones, under 95% seen once. Sequencing used peripheral blood. The source is a man aged 45-65 years with acute or convalescent COVID-19. The chain is built from TRBV19 and TRBJ2-2; tentatively, D is TRBD2 (5 bases). The CDR3 region is CASSIREFTGELFF. The CDR3 region has the DNA TGTGCCAGTAGTATAAGGGAGTTCACCGGGGAGCTGTTTTTT.